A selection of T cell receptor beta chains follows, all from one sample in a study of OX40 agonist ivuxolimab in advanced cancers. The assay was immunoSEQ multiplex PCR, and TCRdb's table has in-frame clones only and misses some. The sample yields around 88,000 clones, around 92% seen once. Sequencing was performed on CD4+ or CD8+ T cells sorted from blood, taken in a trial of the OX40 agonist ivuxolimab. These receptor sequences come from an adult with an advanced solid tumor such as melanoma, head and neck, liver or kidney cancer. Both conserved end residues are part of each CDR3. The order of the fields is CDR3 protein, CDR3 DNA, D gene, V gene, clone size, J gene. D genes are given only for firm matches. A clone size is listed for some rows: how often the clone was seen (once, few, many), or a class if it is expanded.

cdr3_aa: CASSQRQVLSYGYTF
cdr3_nt: TGTGCCAGCAGTCAGAGACAGGTGTTGTCCTATGGCTACACCTTC
d_call: .
v_call: TRBV6-5
clone_size: .
j_call: TRBJ1-2

cdr3_aa: CASSLNPQAGVNTGELFF
cdr3_nt: TGTGCCAGCAGCTTAAACCCCCAAGCAGGGGTGAACACCGGGGAGCTGTTTTTT
d_call: .
v_call: TRBV7-3
clone_size: .
j_call: TRBJ2-2

cdr3_aa: CASSQAGDRRQETQYF
cdr3_nt: TGTGCCAGCAGCCAGGCAGGGGACAGGCGCCAAGAGACCCAGTACTTC
d_call: TRBD1
v_call: TRBV7-9
clone_size: .
j_call: TRBJ2-5

cdr3_aa: CASSLGAPRNQPQHF
cdr3_nt: TGTGCTAGTTCCTTGGGGGCCCCTCGAAATCAGCCCCAGCATTTT
d_call: .
v_call: TRBV12-5
clone_size: .
j_call: TRBJ1-5

cdr3_aa: CASSVGAGISTDTQYF
cdr3_nt: TGTGCCAGCAGCGTAGGGGCGGGAATTAGCACAGATACGCAGTATTTT
d_call: .
v_call: TRBV9
clone_size: .
j_call: TRBJ2-3

cdr3_aa: CASRKAGGTGELFF
cdr3_nt: TGTGCCAGCAGAAAGGCAGGGGGCACCGGGGAGCTGTTTTTT
d_call: TRBD1
v_call: TRBV7-3
clone_size: .
j_call: TRBJ2-2

cdr3_aa: CASSLSSGRAQETQYF
cdr3_nt: TGCGCCAGCAGCCTTTCTAGCGGGAGGGCGCAAGAGACCCAGTACTTC
d_call: TRBD2
v_call: TRBV5-1
clone_size: once
j_call: TRBJ2-5

cdr3_aa: CASSPRDSWSSYEQYF
cdr3_nt: TGTGCCAGCAGCCCAAGGGACTCCTGGAGCTCCTACGAGCAGTACTTC
d_call: .
v_call: TRBV14
clone_size: .
j_call: TRBJ2-7

cdr3_aa: CSAFSDFTAQYF
cdr3_nt: TGCAGCGCTTTCTCGGATTTTACGGCCCAGTACTTC
d_call: .
v_call: TRBV29-1
clone_size: .
j_call: TRBJ2-5

cdr3_aa: CASRSDRGYNQPQHF
cdr3_nt: TGCGCCAGCAGATCGGACAGGGGATACAATCAGCCCCAGCATTTT
d_call: TRBD1
v_call: TRBV10-2
clone_size: .
j_call: TRBJ1-5

cdr3_aa: CASSAGQTYEQYF
cdr3_nt: TGTGCCAGCTCAGCGGGTCAAACCTACGAGCAGTACTTC
d_call: .
v_call: TRBV18
clone_size: .
j_call: TRBJ2-7